This T cell receptor beta chain was identified during a study of CD8 T cells in Susac syndrome. CDR1 MGHDK and CDR2 SYGVNS come from the germline V gene. V shed 2 bases, J shed 5 bases, and the junction held 7 bases outside the gene matches. The CDR3 length is 17 residues. Random hexamers were used to reverse transcribe an amount of 0.5 to 1 ug RNA. The amplification used immunoSEQ multiplex PCR on TCR beta CDR3; it spanned 54 Vbeta and 13 Jbeta. Using its own MiXCR run on the immunoSEQ multiplex PCR reads, TCRdb lists one record per CDR3 protein. Here the sample spans 150,000 to 200,000 distinct CDR3 sequences, over 85% being singletons. CD8+ and CD4+ blood T cells underwent TCR beta sequencing. The control group consisted of healthy donors matched for age and sex. The CD8+ and CD4+ T cells were negatively isolated, with the TEMRA cells enriched by FACS.

V and J are TRBV25-1 and TRBJ2-7; 15 nucleotides align to TRBD2. Sequencing was done on a sample of CD4+ T cells from PBMCs. The sequence was collected from a human donor in good health. The CDR3 spells CASSEPRTSGGVNEQYF. CDR3 nucleotides: TGTGCCAGCAGTGAACCGAGGACTAGCGGGGGGGTCAACGAGCAGTACTTC.